The present entry profiles one T cell receptor beta chain with its context. In the original analysis: Estimation of nucleated cell counts was performed using reference gene primer amplification. Profiled with immunoSEQ multiplex PCR; TCRdb holds only in-frame clones, not every one. V, J and clone size are taken as reported in that table, and D and trimming were inferred from the DNA itself. The sample consists of tens of thousands of clones, roughly 80% of them appearing once. The data are from a study of blood T cell repertoires in COVID-19. The wider study: PBMCs, B-cell-depleted T cells, or T cells were the source of the cDNA or gDNA that made up the material.

This CDR3 spans 15 amino acids. V dropped 4 bases and J dropped 4; count of bases not matched to a gene: 9. Germline V CDR1 and CDR2: SQVTM, ANQGSEA. The origin of this receptor is a human donor in a cohort sampled during active COVID-19. This chain joins TRBV29-1 and TRBJ2-3; 9 bases match TRBD1. The sequenced material came from peripheral blood. CDR3 region: CSVVGQGTLADTQYF. The CDR3 region has the DNA TGCAGCGTTGTCGGACAGGGGACTTTAGCAGATACGCAGTATTTT.